This entry concerns a single T cell receptor (beta chain). This clone appeared a few times. What this receptor recognizes is not known. Per-nucleotide qualities are absent, and no much larger clonotype sits a single base away. Reading from cysteine to phenylalanine, the CDR3 counts 15 amino acids. Of all the DNA, just the CDR3 is kept, 45 bases in frame from base 1. V is reduced by 6 bases and J by 4 bases, leaving a spacing of 18 bases between them. Based on the germline V gene (reference sequence), the CDR1 and CDR2 sequences are SEHNR and FQNEAQ. TCRbeta CDR3 regions were amplified from genomic DNA by means of the immunoSEQ Assay, a bias-controlled multiplex PCR. The authors' analysis ran thus. The number of nucleated cells in each sample was estimated from the amplification of reference gene primers within the assay. To quantify the absolute abundance of each unique TCRbeta CDR3 rearrangement, sequence reads were collapsed and filtered. For each sample, productive Simpson clonality was calculated by taking the square root of Simpson's diversity index across productive rearrangements. As stored in TCRdb, this immuneACCESS dataset retains in-frame rearrangements with V and J assigned. A fraction of the clones does not appear; measured against another copy, unresolved V genes explain less than half of the discrepancy, and the remainder lacks a known reason. V and J calls and clone size are copied from that table; D and trimming were computed from the DNA. For this sample there are approximately 64,000 clones; 88% appear just once. The biggest ten clones account for approximately 45% of the sample.

One collaborating source in Seattle enrolled patients during active infection and followed them longitudinally through the course of disease. Collaborating institutions collected whole blood in K2EDTA tubes following their own protocols. Collaborator samples were shipped for TCRbeta analysis as frozen whole blood, isolated PBMCs, or DNA extracted from either sample type. This specimen comes from a study of blood T cell repertoires in COVID-19 (dated by TCRdb to 2020 to 2021). Study-level background: Collaborator samples came from the United States, Italy and Spain and covered acute and convalescent phases of COVID-19. HLA class I and class II types, where available, came from metadata supplied by the sample provider rather than from assay-based typing. The prospective study material was composed of cDNA or gDNA derived from T cells, B-cell-depleted T cells, or PBMCs. The repertoires were made available in a free public database intended to serve as a resource for research on the immune response to SARS-CoV-2. Subjects who had been exposed to COVID-19, were actively infected with it, or had recovered from it provided the deeply sampled blood TCRbeta repertoires that made up the dataset. Samples came from the ongoing ImmuneRACE study (first 160 participants) plus 1,254 subjects from 6 global collaborators. Sample metadata almost always included a de-identified subject ID, COVID-19 status, age in years and sex.

The full study reports these points: How much clinical and demographic metadata was included differed by source and by participant, and the metadata was provided uncurated.

This clonotype originated in a woman aged 55-75 years with COVID-19, enrolled during active disease. Recombination connected TRBV7-9 to TRBJ1-1, with the D gene not clear enough to name. The sequenced sample was peripheral blood. The DNA sequence is TGTGCCAGCAGATGGGTGTCAGGAAAGGCCACTGAAGCTTTCTTT. Its coded protein is CASRWVSGKATEAFF.